The source of this T cell receptor (beta chain) is a study of blood T cell repertoires in COVID-19. Study as a whole: COVID-19 samples collected from the United States, Italy and Spain covered acute and convalescent phases. The analysed material was cDNA or gDNA that came from T cells, B-cell-depleted T cells, or PBMCs.

In the original processing: Nucleated cell number was recorded as an estimate derived from reference gene primer amplification. Generated by immunoSEQ multiplex PCR, the TCRdb table keeps only in-frame clones and is missing some. That table gives V, J and clone size, and the DNA gave D and trimming. Of about 130,000 clones listed, about 79% were seen once; the top ten hold about a sixth. Germline V gene data show CDR1 as MGHDK and CDR2 as SYGVNS. This CDR3 has 15 amino acids. The V segment lost 7 bases and the J segment 2 bases; nucleotides outside the gene matches: 8. The receptor was isolated from a woman in her fifties or sixties with acute or convalescent COVID-19. Sequencing input: peripheral blood. The chain is built from TRBV25-1 and TRBJ2-5, with 9 bases lining up with TRBD2. CDR3 DNA sequence: TGTGCCAGCATCGTACTAGCGGGTTTACAAGAGACCCAGTACTTC. It encodes CASIVLAGLQETQYF.